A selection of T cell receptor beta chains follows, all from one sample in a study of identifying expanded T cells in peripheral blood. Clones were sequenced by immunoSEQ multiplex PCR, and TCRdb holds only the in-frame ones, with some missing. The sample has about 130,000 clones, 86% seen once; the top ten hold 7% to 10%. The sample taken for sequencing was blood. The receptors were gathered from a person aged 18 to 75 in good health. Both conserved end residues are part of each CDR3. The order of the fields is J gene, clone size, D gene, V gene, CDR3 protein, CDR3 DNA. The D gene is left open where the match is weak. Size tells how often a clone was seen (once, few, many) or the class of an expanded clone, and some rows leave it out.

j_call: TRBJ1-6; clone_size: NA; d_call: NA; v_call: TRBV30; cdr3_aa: CASDGIEVFNSPLHF; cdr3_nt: TGTGCCTCGGACGGGATAGAGGTTTTTAATTCACCCCTCCACTTT
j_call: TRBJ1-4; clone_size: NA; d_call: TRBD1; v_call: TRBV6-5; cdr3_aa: CASSMTGSNEKLFF; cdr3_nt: TGTGCCAGCAGTATGACAGGGAGTAATGAAAAACTGTTTTTT
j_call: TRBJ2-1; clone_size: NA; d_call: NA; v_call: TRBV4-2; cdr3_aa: CASSQGLVNEQFF; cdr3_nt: TGTGCCAGCAGCCAAGGACTAGTAAATGAGCAGTTCTTC
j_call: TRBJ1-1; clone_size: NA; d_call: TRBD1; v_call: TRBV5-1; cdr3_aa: CASSYDRDSNTEAFF; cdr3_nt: TGCGCCAGCAGCTACGACAGGGATTCGAACACTGAAGCTTTCTTT
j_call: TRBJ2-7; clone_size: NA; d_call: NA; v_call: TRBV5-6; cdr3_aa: CASSWGGDEQYF; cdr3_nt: TGTGCCAGCAGCTGGGGAGGAGACGAGCAGTACTTC
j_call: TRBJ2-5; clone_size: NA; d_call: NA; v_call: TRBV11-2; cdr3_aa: CASSLAPTLETQYF; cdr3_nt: TGTGCCAGCAGCTTAGCACCTACCCTGGAGACCCAGTACTTC
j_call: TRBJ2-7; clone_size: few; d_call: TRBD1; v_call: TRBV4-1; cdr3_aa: CASSQLDRDYEQYF; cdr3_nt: TGCGCCAGCAGCCAACTGGACAGGGACTACGAGCAGTACTTC
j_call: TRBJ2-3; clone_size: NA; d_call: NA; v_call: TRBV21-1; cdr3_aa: CASSNQGATDTQYF; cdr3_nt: TGTGCCAGCAGCAACCAGGGGGCGACAGATACGCAGTATTTT
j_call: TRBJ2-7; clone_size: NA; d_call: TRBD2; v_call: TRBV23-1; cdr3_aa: CASSQSELRTSVYEQYF; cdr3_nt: TGCGCCAGCAGTCAATCAGAACTAAGGACTAGCGTTTACGAGCAGTACTTC
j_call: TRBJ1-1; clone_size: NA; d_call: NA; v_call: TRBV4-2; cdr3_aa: CASSQEPGVDTEAFF; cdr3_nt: TGTGCCAGCAGCCAAGAGCCAGGGGTCGACACTGAAGCTTTCTTT
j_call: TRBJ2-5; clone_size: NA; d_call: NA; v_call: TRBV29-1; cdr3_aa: CSVGGQETQYF; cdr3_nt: TGCAGCGTTGGAGGCCAAGAGACCCAGTACTTC
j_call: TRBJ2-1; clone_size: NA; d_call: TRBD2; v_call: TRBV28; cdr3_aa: CASSSGGLPGYNEQFF; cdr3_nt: TGTGCCAGCAGTTCGGGGGGGCTGCCCGGCTACAATGAGCAGTTCTTC
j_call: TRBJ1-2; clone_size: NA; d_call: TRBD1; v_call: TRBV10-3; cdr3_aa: CAISESRGRQGVGYGYTF; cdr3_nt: TGTGCCATCAGTGAGTCTAGGGGCCGACAGGGGGTAGGCTATGGCTACACCTTC
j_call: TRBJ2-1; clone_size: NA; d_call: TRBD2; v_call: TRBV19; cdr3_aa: CASSIVVLAGGTYNEQFF; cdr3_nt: TGTGCCAGTAGTATAGTTGTGTTAGCGGGAGGGACCTACAATGAGCAGTTCTTC
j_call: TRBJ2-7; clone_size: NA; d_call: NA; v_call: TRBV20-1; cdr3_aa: CSARDAYEQYF; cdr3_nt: TGCAGTGCTAGAGATGCGTACGAGCAGTACTTC
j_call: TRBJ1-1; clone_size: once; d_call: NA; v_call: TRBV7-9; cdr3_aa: CASSFLAPRDTEAFF; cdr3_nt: TGTGCCAGCAGCTTCCTCGCCCCGAGGGACACTGAAGCTTTCTTT
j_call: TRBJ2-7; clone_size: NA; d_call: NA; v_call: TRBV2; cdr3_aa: CASSPRGSSYEQYF; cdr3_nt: TGTGCCAGCAGCCCTCGGGGAAGCTCCTACGAGCAGTACTTC
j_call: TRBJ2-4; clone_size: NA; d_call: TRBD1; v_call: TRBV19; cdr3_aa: CASSPLGQAFKNIQYF; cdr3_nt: TGTGCCAGTAGTCCACTCGGACAGGCGTTCAAAAACATTCAGTACTTC
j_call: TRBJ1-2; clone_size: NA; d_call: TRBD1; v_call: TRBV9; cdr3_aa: CASSVDGQANYGYTF; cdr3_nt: TGTGCCAGCAGCGTAGACGGACAGGCTAACTATGGCTACACCTTC
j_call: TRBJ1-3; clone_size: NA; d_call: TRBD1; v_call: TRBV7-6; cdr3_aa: CASSLNRGSGNTIYF; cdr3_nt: TGTGCCAGCAGCTTAAACAGGGGGTCTGGAAACACCATATATTTT